This T cell receptor (beta chain) stems from a study of cytotoxic CD8 clonotypes in ibrutinib-treated CLL. Overall study context: The cohort had about 11 relapsed/refractory and some 16 treatment-naive patients, fewer than 18 IGHV unmutated. Responses: some 24 partial, 2 complete; after median around 70 months, about 15 stayed remitted, approximately twelve progressed.

Germline V gives CDR1 SGHRS, CDR2 YFSETQ. This CDR3 is built from 16 residues. Between the trimmed V and J ends, which lost 0 bases and 1 base, there was a span of 10 bases. Libraries were prepared by immunoSEQ multiplex PCR; TCRdb keeps only in-frame clonotypes and omits some of them. There are about 160,000 clones in the sample; about 80% occur only once, and roughly 1.9% lies in the top ten. The rearrangement uses TRBV5-1 and TRBJ2-2, with D maybe TRBD1 (6 bases). The TCR was taken from a human donor with chronic lymphocytic leukemia. The material sequenced was PBMCs, taken after 12 months of ibrutinib treatment. CDR3 bases: TGCGCCAGCAGCTTGGACAGGGCGGGGAACACCGGGGAGCTGTTTTTT. As protein: CASSLDRAGNTGELFF. Full variable domain (outside the CDR3, taken from reference TRBV5-1 and TRBJ2-2): KAGVTQTPRYLIKTRGQQVTLSCSPISGHRSVSWYQQTPGQGLQFLFEYFSETQRNKGNFPGRFSGRQFSNSRSEMNVSTLELGDSALYLCASSLDRAGNTGELFFGEGSRLTVL.